The 24 T cell receptor beta chains below were found in one sample sequenced in a study of T cell responses to AZD1222 COVID-19 vaccine. Clones were sequenced by immunoSEQ multiplex PCR, and TCRdb holds only the in-frame ones, with some missing. Found here are 150,000 or so clones, approximately 90% of them singletons; the top ten hold approximately 2.9%. Material: peripheral blood, obtained on day 0 of MenACWY control vaccination. These receptors were collected from an adult in good health.

This clone was recorded only once. The CDR3 loop is CASRGKRHGHEQYF. The CDR3 nucleotides are TGTGCCAGTAGAGGAAAACGCCATGGGCACGAGCAGTACTTC. The chain couples TRBV19 to TRBJ2-7; D gene ambiguous. The CDR3 sequence is 14 residues long. Germline CDR1 is LNHDA and CDR2 is SQIVND (reference sequence). V lost 6 bases and J lost 5, with 17 bases in between.

This chain joins TRBV9 and TRBJ1-1, with D possibly TRBD1 on 5 matching bases. CDR3 size: 16 residues. Germline V lookup: CDR1 SGDLS, CDR2 YYNGEE. The germline V and J ends were trimmed by 5 bases and 0 bases, with 17 bases remaining between them. CDR3: CASSGPGANLNTEAFF. For the CDR3, the DNA is TGTGCCAGCAGTGGCCCCGGGGCCAACTTGAACACTGAAGCTTTCTTT. Using reference TRBV9 and TRBJ1-1 for the parts outside the CDR3, the full variable domain is DSGVTQTPKHLITATGQRVTLRCSPRSGDLSVYWYQQSLDQGLQFLIQYYNGEERAKGNILERFSAQQFPDLHSELNLSSLELGDSALYFCASSGPGANLNTEAFFGQGTRLTVV.

J is TRBJ1-3 and V is TRBV6-1; D perhaps matches TRBD1 (5 bases). Germline V gene data show CDR1 as MNHNS and CDR2 as SASEGT. There are 16 residues in the CDR3. Trimming stripped 0 bases from V and 0 bases from J, with 9 bases between. The CDR3 sequence is CASSEAGHFSGNTIYF. The CDR3 DNA reads TGTGCCAGCAGTGAAGCAGGACATTTCTCTGGAAACACCATATATTTT.

This chain links TRBV11-2 with TRBJ2-2, with D perhaps TRBD1 (5 bases). V was clipped by 5 bases and J by 4 bases, with 17 bases between them. The CDR3 runs 16 residues. The germline gives CDR1 SGHAT, CDR2 FQNNGV. CDR3 protein: CASSEMPGPRTGELFF. The CDR3 DNA sequence: TGTGCCAGCAGCGAGATGCCAGGGCCCCGCACCGGGGAGCTGTTTTTT.

The gene calls are TRBV27 and TRBJ2-3; the match to TRBD2 covers 8 bases. V trimming: 2 bases; J trimming: 3 bases; junction bases outside the gene matches: 4. CDR3 size: 15 residues. Germline V gene data show CDR1 as MNHEY and CDR2 as SMNVEV (reference sequence). CDR3 region: CASSLGSSGTDTQYF. As DNA, the CDR3 is TGTGCCAGCAGTTTAGGGTCTAGCGGGACAGATACGCAGTATTTT.

The V call is TRBV19, the J call TRBJ1-1, with TRBD1 as a possible D gene (5 bases). Germline assignment: CDR1 LNHDA and CDR2 SQIVND (reference sequence). The CDR3 has 15 amino acids. Trimming removed 5 bases at V and 1 base at J, with 14 bases between. For the CDR3, the DNA is TGTGCCAGTAGTCCGTGGGGACGGCCGAACACTGAAGCTTTCTTT. It encodes CASSPWGRPNTEAFF.

The V and J genes are TRBV11-3 and TRBJ1-1, with D uncertain. V was trimmed by 2 bases and J by 6 bases, leaving 10 bases between them. The CDR3 runs 13 residues. The germline gives CDR1 SGHNT, CDR2 YENEEA. The CDR3 reads CASSLSMTSEAFF. For the CDR3, the DNA is TGTGCCAGCAGCTTATCAATGACTTCTGAAGCTTTCTTT.

This clone was counted between two and nine times. V gene TRBV3-1 (or the pseudogene TRBV3-2) combines with J gene TRBJ2-1; perhaps D is TRBD1 or TRBD2 (5 bases each). V lost 4 bases, J lost 9 bases, and 13 bases lay in between. Germline-derived CDR1 and CDR2 are LGHDT and YNNKEL (reference sequence). The CDR3 has 13 residues. The DNA of the CDR3 is TGTGCCAGCAGCCGAGCAGACAGCGGTGAGCAGTTCTTC. Translating it yields CASSRADSGEQFF.

The rearrangement uses TRBV7-9 and TRBJ2-1; perhaps TRBD2 as D (6 bases). The CDR3 extends over 15 amino acids. V lost 4 bases to trimming and J lost 4 bases, with 14 bases between them. Germline loops: CDR1 SEHNR, CDR2 FQNEAQ (reference sequence). The CDR3 reads CASSSTRDFYNEQFF. The CDR3 DNA reads as TGTGCCAGCAGCTCCACCCGGGACTTTTACAATGAGCAGTTCTTC.

V is TRBV5-6 and J is TRBJ2-3, with TRBD1 identical over 10 bases. CDR1 is SGHDT and CDR2 is YYEEEE in the germline V gene. V gave up 3 bases and J gave up 4 bases; unmatched junction bases: 8. The CDR3 length is 16 residues. The CDR3: CASSWTGTGEADTQYF. CDR3 in DNA: TGTGCCAGCAGCTGGACCGGGACAGGGGAGGCAGATACGCAGTATTTT.

This clone was observed once. V usage is TRBV30 and J usage is TRBJ1-3, with D unclear. Germline CDR1 GTSNPN, CDR2 SVGIG (reference sequence). With 3 bases removed from V and 1 base from J, the gap between germline ends came to 7 bases. The CDR3 contains 13 residues. CDR3 DNA sequence: TGTGCCTGGAGGAAACAATCTGGAAACACCATATATTTT. Its protein is CAWRKQSGNTIYF.

The J gene is TRBJ2-2, the V gene TRBV4-2; D ambiguous. The CDR3 has 16 residues. The V gene lost 0 bases and the J gene lost 4 bases, with 12 bases spanning the gap. Germline assignment: CDR1 LGHNA and CDR2 YNFKEQ. The chain's CDR3 is CASSQDIVATTGELFF. Here the CDR3 DNA reads TGTGCCAGCAGCCAAGATATCGTCGCCACCACCGGGGAGCTGTTTTTT.

The chain uses TRBV21-1 and TRBJ2-5. TRBV21-1 is a known pseudogene. This CDR3 comprises 13 residues. CDR3 residues: CASSKGYQETQYF. DNA of the CDR3: TGTGCCAGCAGCAAAGGTTACCAAGAGACCCAGTACTTC.

This clone has a single count. The gene calls are TRBV18 and TRBJ1-5; 9 bases are a match to TRBD1. In germline, CDR1 is KGHSH, CDR2 LQKENI. Losses at the gene ends were 4 bases for V and 4 bases for J; bases not matched to a gene: 5. CDR3 size: 15 residues. As DNA, the CDR3 is TGTGCCAGCTCACGTGGGACAGGGAGGAATCAGCCCCAGCATTTT. Its translation is CASSRGTGRNQPQHF.

The chain uses TRBV2 and TRBJ1-3; D is ambiguous. Per germline, CDR1 SNHLY and CDR2 FYNNEI. This CDR3 spans 15 amino acids. Trimming shortened V by 2 bases and J by 0 bases, and 8 bases separated the two germline ends. The DNA for the CDR3 is TGTGCCAGCAGTGAACAGGCAAGCTCTGGAAACACCATATATTTT. It specifies CASSEQASSGNTIYF.

This chain connects TRBV24-1 to TRBJ2-7, with TRBD1 matching 8 bases. The CDR3 is 13 amino acids. CDR1 KGHDR and CDR2 SFDVKD come from the germline V gene. Losses at the gene ends were 4 bases for V and 12 bases for J; bases not matched to a gene: 10. CDR3 in DNA: TGTGCCACCAGTGACCACCTCGGACAGGGAACGTACTTC. The encoded protein is CATSDHLGQGTYF.

This clone was seen once. This chain connects TRBV10-2 to TRBJ2-1; TRBD2 matches at 8 bases. Germline V lookup: CDR1 WSHSY, CDR2 SAAADI. V lost 7 bases and J lost 3; bases outside the gene matches: 2. The CDR3 is made up of 13 amino acids. CDR3 region: CASNAGGYNEQFF. The CDR3 DNA is TGCGCCAGCAACGCGGGGGGCTACAATGAGCAGTTCTTC.

This clone was counted once. The chain is built from TRBV19 and TRBJ1-1; TRBD1 might be the D (5 bases). CDR3 length: 13 amino acids. CDR1 is LNHDA and CDR2 is SQIVND in the germline V gene (reference sequence). Trimming took off 5 bases at V and 3 bases at J, with 10 bases between the two ends. CDR3 coding DNA: TGTGCCAGTAGTGCCGACAGAGACACTGAAGCTTTCTTT. As protein: CASSADRDTEAFF.

The V call is TRBV5-1, the J call TRBJ1-1; 9 positions agree with TRBD1. Germline CDR1 is SGHRS and CDR2 is YFSETQ. This CDR3 is built from 17 residues. The trim removed 4 bases at V and 2 bases at J, leaving 12 bases unmatched. This CDR3 reads CASSIPRDREGNTEAFF. DNA of the CDR3: TGCGCCAGCAGCATACCCCGGGACAGGGAGGGTAACACTGAAGCTTTCTTT.

This clone was picked up a small number of times. The V and J genes are TRBV7-3 and TRBJ1-6; 7 positions match TRBD1. Germline V lookup: CDR1 SGHTA, CDR2 FQGTGA. V lost 2 bases to trimming and J lost 9 bases; unmatched junction nucleotides: 4. The CDR3 consists of 14 residues. CDR3 loop: CASSLGQGGSPLHF. DNA for the CDR3: TGTGCCAGCAGCTTAGGGCAGGGGGGTTCACCCCTCCACTTT.

V is TRBV19 and J is TRBJ2-7; 8 bases line up with TRBD1. The CDR3 runs to 14 residues. The junction had 4 bases not matched to a gene; V was cut back by 5 bases and J by 1 base. Germline V lookup: CDR1 LNHDA, CDR2 SQIVND (reference sequence). The CDR3 here is CASSPRTGSYEQYF. The CDR3 DNA reads as TGTGCCAGTAGTCCCAGGACAGGGTCCTACGAGCAGTACTTC.

The chain recombines TRBV10-1 with TRBJ1-1, with a tentative D call TRBD1 (6 bases). Trimming cost V 8 bases and J 1 base, with 20 bases left between them. The CDR3 is made up of 16 amino acids. Germline V gene data show CDR1 as WNHNN and CDR2 as SYGVQD (reference sequence). The CDR3: CASSRGLVASNTEAFF. The CDR3 DNA follows: TGCGCCAGCTCCAGGGGACTCGTGGCTTCGAACACTGAAGCTTTCTTT.

The J gene is TRBJ1-4, the V gene TRBV18; D unresolved. This CDR3 region has 16 residues. Between the trimmed V and J ends, which lost 3 bases and 6 bases, there was a span of 17 bases. Germline CDR1 is KGHSH and CDR2 is LQKENI. This CDR3 reads CASSPGDWRGYEKLFF. The CDR3 DNA follows: TGTGCCAGCTCACCGGGAGACTGGCGGGGATATGAAAAACTGTTTTTT.

The table lists this clone with a few counts. The chain has TRBV7-9 and TRBJ2-1; maybe TRBD2 (7 bases). CDR3 length: 16 residues. The germline gives CDR1 SEHNR, CDR2 FQNEAQ (reference sequence). Trimming shortened V by 5 bases and J by 0 bases, and 14 bases separated the two germline ends. The CDR3 coding sequence is TGTGCCAGCAGCCCCGGAGGGGGGGACTCCTACAATGAGCAGTTCTTC. Its translation: CASSPGGGDSYNEQFF.